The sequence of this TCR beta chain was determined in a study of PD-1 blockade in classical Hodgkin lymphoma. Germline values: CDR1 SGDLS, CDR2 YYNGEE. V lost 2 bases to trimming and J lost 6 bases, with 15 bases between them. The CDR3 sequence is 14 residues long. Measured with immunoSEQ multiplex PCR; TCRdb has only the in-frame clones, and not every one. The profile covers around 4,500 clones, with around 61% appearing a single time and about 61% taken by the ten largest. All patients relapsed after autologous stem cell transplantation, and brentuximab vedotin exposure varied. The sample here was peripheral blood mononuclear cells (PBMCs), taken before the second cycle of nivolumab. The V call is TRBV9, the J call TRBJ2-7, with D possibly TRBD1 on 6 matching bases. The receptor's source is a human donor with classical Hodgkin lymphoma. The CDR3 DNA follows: TGTGCCAGCAGCGTCGGCACAGGGTTGAGCGAGCAGTACTTC. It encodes CASSVGTGLSEQYF.